This is a list of T cell receptor beta chains from one sample in a study of PD-1 blockade in classical Hodgkin lymphoma. This table comes from immunoSEQ multiplex PCR, and its TCRdb copy is limited to in-frame clones, with some not included. This repertoire shows 100,000 or so clones, more than 70% found once; its top ten account for about 20%. Sequenced material: peripheral blood mononuclear cells (PBMCs), taken before the fourth cycle of nivolumab. These receptors were collected from a human donor with classical Hodgkin lymphoma. The CDR3 runs from the conserved cysteine through the conserved F or W. D genes are given only for firm matches. A row's size may be missing; if present it is once, few, many or a size class.

J gene	V gene	D gene	clone size	CDR3 DNA	CDR3 protein
TRBJ2-3	TRBV11-3	TRBD2	NA	TGTGCCAGCAGCCCAAGGACTAGCGGCCCCGATACGCAGTATTTT	CASSPRTSGPDTQYF
TRBJ2-1	TRBV28	NA	NA	TGTGCCAGCAGAGTAGCGGCAACCTCCTACAATGAGCAGTTCTTC	CASRVAATSYNEQFF
TRBJ2-6	TRBV30	NA	NA	TGTGCCTGGAGATCAAGGGCAGGCCGTCCTGGGGCCAACGTCCTGACTTTC	CAWRSRAGRPGANVLTF
TRBJ2-7	TRBV2	NA	NA	TGTGCCAGCAGTGATCACGGTGAATACGAGCAGTACTTC	CASSDHGEYEQYF
TRBJ2-2	TRBV6-9	NA	NA	TGTGCCAGCAGTTATATACGGAAAGCAGGGCGCCCCGGAGAGCTGTTTTTT	CASSYIRKAGRPGELFF
TRBJ2-7	TRBV4-3	TRBD2	NA	TGCGCCAGCAGCCAAGCTAGCGGGAAGGGTTACGAGCAGTACTTC	CASSQASGKGYEQYF
TRBJ2-2	TRBV9	NA	NA	TGTGCCAGCAGCCCCTCGGGGCTAGGGACCGGGGAGCTGTTTTTT	CASSPSGLGTGELFF
TRBJ1-2	TRBV7-2	TRBD1	once	TGTGCCAGCAGCGCACGCGGGACAGGGGAGCTTCCTGGCTACACCTTC	CASSARGTGELPGYTF
TRBJ1-2	TRBV5-4	NA	NA	TGTGCCAGCAGCCCGGGGGTTCCTTCTAACTATGGCTACACCTTC	CASSPGVPSNYGYTF
TRBJ1-1	TRBV19	NA	NA	TGTGCCAGTAGTATTCTGGACGGCGGCACTGAAGCTTTCTTT	CASSILDGGTEAFF
TRBJ1-2	TRBV5-1	TRBD1	NA	TGCGCCAGCAGCCCAACGGACAGGGTCTATGGCTACACCTTC	CASSPTDRVYGYTF
TRBJ1-4	TRBV2	NA	NA	TGTGCCAGCAGACTCTCGAGGGAAAAACTGTTTTTT	CASRLSREKLFF
TRBJ2-3	TRBV27	TRBD1	NA	TGTGCCAGCAGTTTATTAGGGGGCGGAACAGATACGCAGTATTTT	CASSLLGGGTDTQYF
TRBJ2-2	TRBV27	TRBD2	NA	TGTGCCAGCAGCTATAGCGGGAGGGCATACACCGGGGAGCTGTTTTTT	CASSYSGRAYTGELFF
TRBJ1-2	TRBV11-1	TRBD1	NA	TGTGCCAGCAGCCAGACAGGGAACTATGGCTACACCTTC	CASSQTGNYGYTF
TRBJ2-2	TRBV14	TRBD1	NA	TGTGCCAGCAGCCAGGGACAGCTCACCGGGGAGCTGTTTTTT	CASSQGQLTGELFF
TRBJ2-5	TRBV7-2	NA	NA	TGTGCCAGCAGCGCTTTAGGGGCAGGGCTTCAAGAGACCCAGTACTTC	CASSALGAGLQETQYF
TRBJ2-3	TRBV5-6	NA	NA	TGTGCCAGCAGCTTTAGTGGGGGTACGCAGTATTTT	CASSFSGGTQYF
TRBJ2-2	TRBV30	TRBD2	NA	TGTGCCTCCGGGACTAGCCCCGCCGGGGAGCTGTTTTTT	CASGTSPAGELFF
TRBJ2-1	TRBV5-4	TRBD2	NA	TGTGCCAGCAGCTTGGATACCGGCGGGAGCTCCTACAATGAGCAGTTCTTC	CASSLDTGGSSYNEQFF
TRBJ1-1	TRBV18	TRBD1	once	TGTGCCAGCTCACCGACAGGGGGTGAAGCTTTCTTT	CASSPTGGEAFF
TRBJ1-2	TRBV28	NA	few	TGTGCCAGCAGTTTCTCAGGATCAGACTATGGCTACACCTTC	CASSFSGSDYGYTF
TRBJ1-1	TRBV6-5	NA	NA	TGTGCCAGCAGTACTTCAGGGGAAGCTTTCTTT	CASSTSGEAFF
TRBJ1-1	TRBV9	NA	once	TGTGCCAGCAGCGTCGAAGCCTCGAACACTGAAGCTTTCTTT	CASSVEASNTEAFF
TRBJ1-2	TRBV6-5	NA	NA	TGTGCCAGCAGTCACCCGGAGAGGGGGAAAAACGGCTACACCTTC	CASSHPERGKNGYTF
TRBJ2-6	TRBV28	NA	NA	TGTGCCAGCAGTTTATCCGGCAACTCTGGGGCCAACGTCCTGACTTTC	CASSLSGNSGANVLTF
TRBJ2-5	TRBV5-1	TRBD2	once	TGCGCCAGCAGCCCTCAGCGGGAGGGCAGGAGGGGGACCCAGTACTTC	CASSPQREGRRGTQYF
TRBJ2-7	TRBV7-8	TRBD2	NA	TGTGCCAGCGGTTGGACTAGCATACTCGAGCAGTACTTC	CASGWTSILEQYF
TRBJ1-5	TRBV5-6	NA	NA	TGTGCCAGCAGCTTCCAGGGAGGGAGACAGCCCCAGCATTTT	CASSFQGGRQPQHF
TRBJ1-1	TRBV7-9	TRBD1	NA	TGTGCCAGCAGCGGACAGGGGGTGAACACTGAAGCTTTCTTT	CASSGQGVNTEAFF
TRBJ2-6	TRBV18	NA	NA	TGTGCCAGCTCACCACCTAACAGGAGCTCTGGGGCCAACGTCCTGACTTTC	CASSPPNRSSGANVLTF
TRBJ1-2	TRBV5-4	TRBD1	NA	TGTGCCAGCAGCCGGACAGGGGTCTACGGCTACACCTTC	CASSRTGVYGYTF